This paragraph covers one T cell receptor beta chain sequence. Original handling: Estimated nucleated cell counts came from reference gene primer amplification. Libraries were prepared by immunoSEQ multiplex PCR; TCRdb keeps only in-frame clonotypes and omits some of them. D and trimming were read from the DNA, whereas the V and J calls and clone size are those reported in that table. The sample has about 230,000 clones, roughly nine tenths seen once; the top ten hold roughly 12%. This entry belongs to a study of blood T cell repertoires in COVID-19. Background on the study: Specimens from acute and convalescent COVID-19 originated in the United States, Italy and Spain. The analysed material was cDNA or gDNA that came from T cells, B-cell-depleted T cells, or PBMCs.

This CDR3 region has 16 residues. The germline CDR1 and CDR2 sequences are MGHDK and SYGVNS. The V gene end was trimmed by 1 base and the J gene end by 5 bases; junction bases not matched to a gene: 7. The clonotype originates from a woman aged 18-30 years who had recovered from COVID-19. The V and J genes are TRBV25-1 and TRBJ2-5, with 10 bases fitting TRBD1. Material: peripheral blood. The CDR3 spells CASSESDRGRWETQYF. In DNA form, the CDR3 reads TGTGCCAGCAGTGAATCCGACAGGGGGCGGTGGGAGACCCAGTACTTC.